The text below deals with one TCR beta chain. Its antigen remains unknown. Looked up from germline, CDR1 is MDHEN and CDR2 is SYDVKM. Trimming took 3 bases from V and 7 from J, leaving 10 bases between them. The CDR3 loop spans 14 amino acids. Regarding treatment: approximately 10-day PBMC culture with coronavirus spike peptide pools or control peptides (ViraFEST assay). This record belongs to a study of vaccination and CD4 T cells after COVID-19. Whole-study findings and limits: Median numbers of SARS-CoV-2-reactive clonotypes increased from 21 to 38 (not a significant change).

At the Johns Hopkins FTIC core, DNA taken from cultured CD4+ T cells was sequenced by way of the Oncomine TCR Beta short-read assay. MiXCR, applied by TCRdb to the PCR reads, yields one record per CDR3 protein. The sample has tens of thousands of distinct CDR3 sequences, around 48% seen once; the top ten hold 4% to 6%. The receptor was derived from a human donor who had recovered from COVID-19. The chain has TRBV28 and TRBJ1-6; D gene uncertain. Material: CD4+ T cells from blood, cultured in vitro. CDR3 sequence (DNA): TGTGCCAGCAGTTTCTTCCCCGGGAATTCACCCCTCCACTTT. It encodes CASSFFPGNSPLHF. The full variable domain, completed using reference TRBV28 and TRBJ1-6, is DVKVTQSSRYLVKRTGEKVFLECVQDMDHENMFWYRQDPGLGLRLIYFSYDVKMKEKGDIPEGYSVSREKKERFSLILESASTNQTSMYLCASSFFPGNSPLHFGNGTRLTVT.